This TCR beta chain is from a study of shared clonotypes between healthy human individuals. Data came from immunoSEQ multiplex PCR; TCRdb stores just in-frame clones and leaves some out. This table has hundreds of thousands of clones, roughly 78% appearing once. This clone appeared a few times. This CDR3 has 19 residues. The germline gives CDR1 MGHRA, CDR2 YSYEKL. With V trimmed by 2 bases and J by 2 bases, 7 bases remained unmatched. The TCR sequence derives from a woman under 40 in good health. Input material: memory CD4+ T cells sorted from blood. Described subset: CD45RA-negative fraction. This chain joins TRBV4-1 and TRBJ2-3, with 16 positions matching TRBD2. The CDR3 DNA sequence: TGCGCCAGCAGCCAACGACCGGGACTAGCGGGAGGGTACACAGATACGCAGTATTTT. It yields the protein CASSQRPGLAGGYTDTQYF.